This T cell receptor (delta chain) was found in a study of DNA immune sequencing with unique molecular identifiers (TCRdb year 2020). Concerning the study at large: gammadelta T cells were enriched from buffy coats using immunomagnetic cell separation, and their genomic DNA was sequenced. gammadelta T cells were enriched from PBMC of 10 healthy individuals by fluorescence-activated cell sorting. In the comparison of enriched versus non-enriched samples, roughly 100 ng of enriched gammadelta T-cell DNA and about 0.98 ug of non-enriched PBMC DNA were sequenced. An ultrasensitive DNA-based TRD repertoire sequencing method using PCR-introduced unique molecular identifiers was developed and validated in the study. The method was checked using synthetic reference molecules and blood samples from healthy people. All donors were healthy individuals, and roughly eleven of the donors were profiled using sorted gammadelta T cells from peripheral blood. Paper-wide results and their limitations: Novel TRD sequences not targeted by the primers cannot be detected by the primer-based approach. Among clonotypes in healthy donors, TRDV2 paired with TRDJ1 was identified as the most common TRD rearrangement. TRD repertoire diversity varied between healthy donors, with several donors highly oligoclonal where top 5 clonotypes exceeded half of productive molecules.

From the germline V gene, CDR1 is GEAIGNYY and CDR2 is EKD. Trimming leaves V shorter by 2 bases and J shorter by 2 bases, with the junction holding 21 bases beyond the gene matches. The CDR3 holds 20 amino acids from the cysteine to the phenylalanine. Of the read, only the CDR3 DNA is kept; its 60 bases are in frame from base 1. Receptor libraries were prepared by multiplex PCR. Genomic DNA was amplified with a 32-plex assay using primers for all 8 TRDV and 4 TRDJ genes covering the CDR3. A 12-nucleotide UMI was attached over around 3 barcoding PCR cycles, and a second PCR was then run with Illumina adapter primers. AMPure XP beads were used for library purification, and library quality was checked on a Fragment Analyzer with the HS NGS Fragment kit. Sequencing was run on an Illumina MiniSeq mid-output kit with 20% PhiX and 150 cycles of paired-end reads. The authors' pipeline ran thus. MIGEC version 1.2.9 was used to process reads, grouping reads by UMI and building error-corrected consensus sequences. Post-processing used modified VDJtools version 1.2.1 scripts and the tcR R package. With CATT, TCRdb called clones again from the public reads; duplicate DNA rows were later joined. TCRdb's processing, not the study's, gives the V and J calls here. This sample comprises 630 or so delta-chain clones, about 16% of them detected only once. The ten largest clones take up more than 65% of the sample.

This clone is deemed large (0.1 to 1%). The antigen this receptor binds is unknown. Base qualities are not at hand, and no much larger clone is one base apart. Recombination linked TRDV2 to TRDJ1, and TRDD3 aligns with 8 junction nucleotides. The TCR sequence derives from a human donor in good health. Sequencing was done on a sample of gamma-delta T cells from PBMCs. This receptor carries the CDR3 CACDIVSSSLSGGETDKLIF. The sequence in DNA is TGTGCCTGTGACATCGTATCTTCCAGTTTGTCTGGGGGAGAGACCGATAAACTCATCTTT.